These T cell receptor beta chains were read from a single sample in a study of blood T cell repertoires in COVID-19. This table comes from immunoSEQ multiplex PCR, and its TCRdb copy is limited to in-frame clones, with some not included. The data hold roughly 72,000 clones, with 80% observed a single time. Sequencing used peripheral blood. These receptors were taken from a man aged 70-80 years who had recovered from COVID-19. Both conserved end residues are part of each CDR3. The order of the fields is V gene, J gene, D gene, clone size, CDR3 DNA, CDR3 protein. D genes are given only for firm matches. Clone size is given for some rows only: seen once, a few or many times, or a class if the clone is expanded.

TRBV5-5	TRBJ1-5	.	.	TGTGCTAAGGGGAAAAAGGATCAGCCCCAGCATTTT	CAKGKKDQPQHF
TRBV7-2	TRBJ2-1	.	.	TGTGCCAGCAGCCCTTTCATGGCGGGGGCAAACAATGAGCAGTTCTTC	CASSPFMAGANNEQFF
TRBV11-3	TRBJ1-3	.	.	TGTGCCAGCAGCTTAGATCGAAGCCTCGGAAACACCATATATTTT	CASSLDRSLGNTIYF
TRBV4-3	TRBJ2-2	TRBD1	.	TGCGCCAGCAGCCAGACAGGGAATAAGGAGCTGTTTTTT	CASSQTGNKELFF
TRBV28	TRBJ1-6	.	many	TGTGCCAGCAGTTTAATGGGGGCTGGATCACCCCTCCACTTT	CASSLMGAGSPLHF
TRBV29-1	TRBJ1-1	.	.	TGCAGCACGACCAAAAGGGGGAACACTGAAGCTTTCTTT	CSTTKRGNTEAFF
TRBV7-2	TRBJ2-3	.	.	TGTGCCGCAACTGGGGGCCAACTTAGCACAGATACGCAGTATTTT	CAATGGQLSTDTQYF
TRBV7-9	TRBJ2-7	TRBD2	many	TGTGCCAGCAGCTTAGATTCATTGACTAGCCACGAGCAGTACTTC	CASSLDSLTSHEQYF
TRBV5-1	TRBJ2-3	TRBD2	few	TGCGCCAGCAGCTTGGACGGGGGGGGCACAGATACGCAGTATTTT	CASSLDGGGTDTQYF
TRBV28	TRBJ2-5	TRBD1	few	TGTGCCAGCAGTTTTGGGACAGTACAAGAGACCCAGTACTTC	CASSFGTVQETQYF
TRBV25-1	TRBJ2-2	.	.	TGTGCCAGCAGCTACACCGGGGAGCTGTTTTTT	CASSYTGELFF
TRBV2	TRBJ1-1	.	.	TGTGCCAGCAGTCGTCTCGGGGGAGCTTTCTTT	CASSRLGGAFF
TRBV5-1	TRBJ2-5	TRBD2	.	TGCGCCAGTGGGCTAGCGGGAGTAGAGACCCAGTACTTC	CASGLAGVETQYF
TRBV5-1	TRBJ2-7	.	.	TGCGCCAGCAGTAGTGGGAGCTCCTACGAGCAGTACTTC	CASSSGSSYEQYF
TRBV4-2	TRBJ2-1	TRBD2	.	TGTGCCAGCACCAAAGCGGGGGGGAGCTCCTACAATGAGCAGTTCTTC	CASTKAGGSSYNEQFF
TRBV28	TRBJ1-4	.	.	TGTGCCAGCAGTTTAGGGCAGTCAAATGAAAAACTGTTTTTT	CASSLGQSNEKLFF
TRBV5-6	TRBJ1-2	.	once	TGTGCCAGCACCGCGGTAGTAGCGGCTAACTATGGCTACACCTTC	CASTAVVAANYGYTF
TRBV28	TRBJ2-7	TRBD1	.	TGTGCCAGCAGTAAAGGGGGCTTCTCCTACGAGCAGTACTTC	CASSKGGFSYEQYF
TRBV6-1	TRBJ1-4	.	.	TGTGCCAGCAGTGAAGCACGACAGAAAAATGAAAAACTGTTTTTT	CASSEARQKNEKLFF
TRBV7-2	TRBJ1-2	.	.	TGTGCCAGCAGCTTCGCGGGGGCTAACTATGGCTACACCTTC	CASSFAGANYGYTF
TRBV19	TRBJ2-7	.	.	TGTGCCAGTAGCCTCGGGACAATTACCTACGAGCAGTACTTC	CASSLGTITYEQYF
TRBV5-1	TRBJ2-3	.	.	TGCGCCAGCAGCTTTGGCGGGGACGGAGATAATACGCAGTATTTT	CASSFGGDGDNTQYF
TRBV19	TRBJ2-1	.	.	TGTGCCAGTAGTATAGATCACCGGGACATTGGATTAGTTCGGCAGTTCTTC	CASSIDHRDIGLVRQFF
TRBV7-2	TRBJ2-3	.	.	TGTGCCAGCAGCTTAGGGAGGGGCAACACAGATACGCAGTATTTT	CASSLGRGNTDTQYF
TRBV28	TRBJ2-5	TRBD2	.	TGTGCCAGCAGTGTCAGCGGGGGGGGCCAAGAGACCCAGTACTTC	CASSVSGGGQETQYF
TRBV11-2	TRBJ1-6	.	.	TGTGCCAGCAGCTCAAGTACAGGGAACTATAATTCACCCCTCCACTTT	CASSSSTGNYNSPLHF
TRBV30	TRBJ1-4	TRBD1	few	TGTGCCTGGAGTTCCATACAGGGGAGCGGTGAAAAACTGTTTTTT	CAWSSIQGSGEKLFF
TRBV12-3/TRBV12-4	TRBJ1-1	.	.	TGTGCCAGCAGTAATGAGATGAACACTGAAGCTTTCTTT	CASSNEMNTEAFF
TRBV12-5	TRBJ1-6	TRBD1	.	TGTGCTAGTGGTTTGCTCCCTCCCCGGGACAGGGGAAATTCACCCCTCCACTTT	CASGLLPPRDRGNSPLHF
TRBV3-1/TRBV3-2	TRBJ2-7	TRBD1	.	TGTGCCAGCAGCCAAGATCCTGGTCAGGGGGACTACGAGCAGTACTTC	CASSQDPGQGDYEQYF
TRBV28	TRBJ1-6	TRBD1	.	TGTGCCAGCAGTCCTACAACCGGGACAGATAATTCACCCCTCCACTTT	CASSPTTGTDNSPLHF
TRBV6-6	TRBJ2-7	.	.	TGTGCCAGCAGATCCGGGTCCCTTTACGAGCAGTACTTC	CASRSGSLYEQYF
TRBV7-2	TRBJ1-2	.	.	TGTGCCAGCAGCACGCCCTCGGGGGGGCCAGTCTATGGCTACACCTTC	CASSTPSGGPVYGYTF
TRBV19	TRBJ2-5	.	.	TGTGCCAGTAGTATCGGGGGTGGTTGGGAGACCCAGTACTTC	CASSIGGGWETQYF
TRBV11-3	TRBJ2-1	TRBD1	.	TGTGCCAGCAGCCCCGACAGGGGATGGAATGAGCAGTTCTTC	CASSPDRGWNEQFF
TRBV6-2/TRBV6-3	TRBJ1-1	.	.	TGTGCCAGCAGTCACTCTTCCACAGGCTCTACTGAAGCTTTCTTT	CASSHSSTGSTEAFF
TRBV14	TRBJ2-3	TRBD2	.	TGTGCCAGCAGCCTGACTAGCGGGGGGGGGCGATCCACAGATACGCAGTATTTT	CASSLTSGGGRSTDTQYF